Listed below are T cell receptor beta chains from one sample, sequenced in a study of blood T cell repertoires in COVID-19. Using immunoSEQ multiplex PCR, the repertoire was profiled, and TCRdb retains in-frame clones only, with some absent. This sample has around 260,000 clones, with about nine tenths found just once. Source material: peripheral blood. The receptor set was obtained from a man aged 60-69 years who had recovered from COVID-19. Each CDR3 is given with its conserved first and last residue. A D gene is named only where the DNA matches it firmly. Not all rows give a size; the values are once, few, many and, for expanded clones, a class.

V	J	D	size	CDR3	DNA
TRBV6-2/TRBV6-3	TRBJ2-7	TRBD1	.	CASSPRQGTYEQYF	TGTGCCAGCAGTCCAAGACAGGGAACCTACGAGCAGTACTTC
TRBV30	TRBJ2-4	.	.	CAWSPGTLAKNIQYF	TGTGCCTGGAGCCCCGGGACACTTGCCAAAAACATTCAGTACTTC
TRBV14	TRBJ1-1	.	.	CASSQGEIMNTEAFF	TGTGCCAGCAGCCAAGGCGAGATCATGAACACTGAAGCTTTCTTT
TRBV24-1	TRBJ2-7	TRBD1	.	CAIRTGPPGEQYF	TGTGCTATACGGACAGGACCACCCGGCGAGCAGTACTTC
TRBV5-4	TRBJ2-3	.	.	CASSLVSLPDTQYF	TGTGCCAGCAGCTTGGTTAGCCTCCCAGATACGCAGTATTTT
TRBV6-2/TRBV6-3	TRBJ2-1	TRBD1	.	CASSFTDRVRNEQFF	TGTGCCAGCAGTTTTACCGACAGGGTTCGCAATGAGCAGTTCTTC
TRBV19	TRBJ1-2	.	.	CASSTRGTYGYTF	TGTGCCAGTAGTACCAGGGGAACCTATGGCTACACCTTC
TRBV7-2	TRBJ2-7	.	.	CASSLREDEQYF	TGTGCCAGCAGCTTACGGGAAGACGAGCAGTACTTC
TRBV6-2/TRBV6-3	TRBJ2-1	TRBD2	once	CASSYRLAGNEQFF	TGTGCCAGCAGTTACCGACTAGCTGGGAATGAGCAGTTCTTC
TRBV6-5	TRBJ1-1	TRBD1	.	CASINRGATEAFF	TGTGCCAGCATAAACAGGGGGGCCACTGAAGCTTTCTTT
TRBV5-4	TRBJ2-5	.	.	CASSLEAGKETQYF	TGTGCCAGCAGCTTGGAGGCAGGGAAGGAGACCCAGTACTTC
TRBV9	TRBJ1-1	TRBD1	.	CASSVDPGGASEAFF	TGTGCCAGCAGCGTAGATCCAGGGGGCGCTTCTGAAGCTTTCTTT
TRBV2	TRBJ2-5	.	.	CASINRVKETQYF	TGTGCCAGCATTAACAGGGTTAAAGAGACCCAGTACTTC
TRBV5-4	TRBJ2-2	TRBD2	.	CASSLAARGGLTGELFF	TGTGCCAGCAGCTTGGCGGCGCGGGGGGGCTTAACCGGGGAGCTGTTTTTT
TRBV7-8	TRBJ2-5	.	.	CASSLGATSQETQYF	TGTGCCAGCAGCTTAGGAGCGACCAGCCAAGAGACCCAGTACTTC